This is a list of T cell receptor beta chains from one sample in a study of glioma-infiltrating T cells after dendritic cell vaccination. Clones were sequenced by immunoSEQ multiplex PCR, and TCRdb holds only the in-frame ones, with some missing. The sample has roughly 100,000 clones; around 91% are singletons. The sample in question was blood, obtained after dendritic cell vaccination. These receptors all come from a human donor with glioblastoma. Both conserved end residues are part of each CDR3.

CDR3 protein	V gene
CASSLTLLGLYEQYF	TRBV5-5
CASRSARRDNTEAFF	TRBV19
CASSQTGGLEKLFF	TRBV19
CASSGWTGEGPDTQYF	TRBV9
CALTGTSNNSPLHF	TRBV30
CAWTSYRDTEAFF	TRBV30
CASQTSGSTDTQYF	TRBV2
CASSYTDRGGYTF	TRBV6-5
CSGDRDGYTF	TRBV29-1
CASSVIPGQQETQYF	TRBV5-1
CASKDTGGISSPLHF	TRBV19
CSAGQGVGETQYF	TRBV29-1
CASSEKPGTETKAFF	TRBV6-1
CASREQGAGTGELFF	TRBV2
CASTRSSGGILTDTQYF	TRBV2
CASSWDRDTEAFF	TRBV19
CASSPRDYREDTQYF	TRBV9
CASSYSRDSNQPQHF	TRBV6-6
CASSQSGLGGDTGELFF	TRBV4-2
CASSQGVGSALHF	TRBV14
CASSPNSGRPPNEQFF	TRBV5-1
CASRPLGLDIQYF	TRBV19
CASSQALAGIETQYF	TRBV14
CASSPPGLAGEQYF	TRBV28
CASSPTGTAADGYTF	TRBV6-5
CASSSAGWGREQYF	TRBV9
CASSWDKNEKLFF	TRBV11-2
CASSRNGQATDTQYF	TRBV5-1
CASSLAGMRETQYF	TRBV5-1
CASSYGGERSSYNEQFF	TRBV11-3
CAITVGTGNTIYF	TRBV10-3
CASRSLMGAYGYTF	TRBV27
CASSLVGGQGYTIYF	TRBV7-2
CASSQDNRPREKLFF	TRBV4-1
CATSSGDRVVNEQYF	TRBV15
CATSKAGAHYEQYF	TRBV15
CASSLRDRDGYTF	TRBV5-1
CASTPGNRINYGYTF	TRBV19
CASRPGQYSNQPQHF	TRBV27
CASSLTGSYEQYF	TRBV5-4